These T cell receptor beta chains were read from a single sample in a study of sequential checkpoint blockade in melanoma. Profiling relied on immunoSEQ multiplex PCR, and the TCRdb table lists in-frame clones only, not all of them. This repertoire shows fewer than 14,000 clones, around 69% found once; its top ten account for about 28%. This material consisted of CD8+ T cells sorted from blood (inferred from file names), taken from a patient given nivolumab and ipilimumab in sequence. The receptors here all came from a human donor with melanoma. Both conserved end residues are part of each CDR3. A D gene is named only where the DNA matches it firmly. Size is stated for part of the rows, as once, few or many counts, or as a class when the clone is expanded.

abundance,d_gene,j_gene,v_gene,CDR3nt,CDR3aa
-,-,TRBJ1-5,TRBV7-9,TGTGCCAGCAGCCCCGGGGGGCCAGGAGCCAATCAGCCCCAGCATTTT,CASSPGGPGANQPQHF
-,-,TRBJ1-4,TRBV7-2,TGTGCCAGCAGCTTAGTGTCCGGACAAGAGGATGAAAAACTGTTTTTT,CASSLVSGQEDEKLFF
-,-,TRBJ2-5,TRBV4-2,TGTGCCAGCAGCCAAGAGAGGGTTGAGACCCAGTACTTC,CASSQERVETQYF
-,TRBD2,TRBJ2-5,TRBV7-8,TGTGCCAGCAGCTTCAGGGCGGGGGGGCCGGATGAGACCCAGTACTTC,CASSFRAGGPDETQYF
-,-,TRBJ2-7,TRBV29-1,TGCAGCGTTGATCAGGGGAAGGGCTCCTACGAGCAGTACTTC,CSVDQGKGSYEQYF
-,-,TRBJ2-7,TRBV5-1,TGCGCCAGCAGCTTGGCCTCTAGCCCTGTCGCCTACGAGCAGTACTTC,CASSLASSPVAYEQYF
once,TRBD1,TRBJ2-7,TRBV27,TGTGCCAGCAGAGAGGGCGGGACAGGGTCCCACGAGCAGTACTTC,CASREGGTGSHEQYF
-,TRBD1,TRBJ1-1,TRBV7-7,TGTGCTAGCAGCCCCGGGACAGGGGGAAACACTGAAGCTTTCTTT,CASSPGTGGNTEAFF
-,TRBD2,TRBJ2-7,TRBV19,TGTGCCAGTAGTACGCCCCAGACTAGCGGGAGGGCCATCGACGAGCAGTACTTC,CASSTPQTSGRAIDEQYF
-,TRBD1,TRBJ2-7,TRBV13,TGTGCCAGCTCGGACAGGGGACCCTACGAGCAGTACTTC,CASSDRGPYEQYF
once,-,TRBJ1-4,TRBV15,TGTGCCACCAGCCCCCCAATTAGGACAGATATTGAAAAACTGTTTTTT,CATSPPIRTDIEKLFF
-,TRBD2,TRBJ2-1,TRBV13,TGTGCCAGCAGCCCCGAGACTAGCGGCTCCTACAATGAGCAGTTCTTC,CASSPETSGSYNEQFF
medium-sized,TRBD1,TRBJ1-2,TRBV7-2,TGTGCCAGCAGCCACCGGCTCAGGGGGTATGGCTACACCTTC,CASSHRLRGYGYTF
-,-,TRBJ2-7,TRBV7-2,TGTGCCAGCAGCCCTCGGGACACGAGAAACTACGAGCAGTACTTC,CASSPRDTRNYEQYF
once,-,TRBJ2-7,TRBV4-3,TGCGCCAGCAGCCTCCACCTAGGGACACCCGTCTACGAGCAGTACTTC,CASSLHLGTPVYEQYF
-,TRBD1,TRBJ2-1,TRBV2,TGTGCCAGCAGTAATACAGGGGGCTCCTACAATGAGCAGTTCTTC,CASSNTGGSYNEQFF
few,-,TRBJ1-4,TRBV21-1,TGTGCCAGCAGCAAAGCGCCCCATACCCCATCGGACAGGGTAAGTGAAAAACTGTTTTTT,CASSKAPHTPSDRVSEKLFF
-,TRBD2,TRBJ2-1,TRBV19,TGTGCCAGTCGGACTAGCGGGAGGTACGAGCAGTTCTTC,CASRTSGRYEQFF
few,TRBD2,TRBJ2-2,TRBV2,TGTGCCAGCACGTGGCTAGCGGGGGAGAGTCACACCGGGGAGCTGTTTTTT,CASTWLAGESHTGELFF
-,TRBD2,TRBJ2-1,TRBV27,TGTGCCAGCAGTCATCTGGCGGGGGGCCCCTACAATGAGCAGTTCTTC,CASSHLAGGPYNEQFF
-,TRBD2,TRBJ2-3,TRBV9,TGTGCCAGCAGCGCCACTAGCGGGGGGTACACAGATACGCAGTATTTT,CASSATSGGYTDTQYF
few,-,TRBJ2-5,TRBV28,TGTGCCAGCAGTTTGGACAGCCAAGAGACCCAGTACTTC,CASSLDSQETQYF
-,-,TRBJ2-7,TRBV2,TGTGCCAGCAGTGAATGGGGACATGTCTCCTACGAGCAGTACTTC,CASSEWGHVSYEQYF
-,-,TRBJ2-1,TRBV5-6,TGTGCCAGCAGTGACCGTCGCCCGGGGCAGTTCTTC,CASSDRRPGQFF
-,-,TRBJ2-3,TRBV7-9,TGTGCCAGCAGCTTAGAGGAGGGCCCCGTCGCAGATACGCAGTATTTT,CASSLEEGPVADTQYF
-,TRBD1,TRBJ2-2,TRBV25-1,TGTGCCAGCAGTCCCCGGGACAGGGCCCACACCGGGGAGCTGTTTTTT,CASSPRDRAHTGELFF
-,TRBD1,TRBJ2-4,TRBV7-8,TGTGCCAGCAGCGAGCGACAGGGTCTAGCCAAAAACATTCAGTACTTC,CASSERQGLAKNIQYF
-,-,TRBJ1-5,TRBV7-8,TGTGCCAGCAGCATTATGGGAGAGACACCCCAGCATTTT,CASSIMGETPQHF
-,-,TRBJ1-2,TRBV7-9,TGTGCCAGCAGCTTCGATGGCTACACCTTC,CASSFDGYTF
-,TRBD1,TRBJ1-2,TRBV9,TGTGCCAGCAGCCCCGAAATGGACAGGGTAGGCTATGGCTACACCTTC,CASSPEMDRVGYGYTF
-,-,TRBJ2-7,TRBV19,TGTGCCAGTAGTATAGATCAGGAACATACAGTCTACGAGCAGTACTTC,CASSIDQEHTVYEQYF
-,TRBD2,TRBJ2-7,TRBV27,TGTGCCAGCAGTCCCTCGGTGGGACTAGCGTCCCACGAGCAGTACTTC,CASSPSVGLASHEQYF
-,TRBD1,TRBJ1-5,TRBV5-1,TGCGCCAGCAGCCCCAGGACAGGGCGCAATCAGCCCCAGCATTTT,CASSPRTGRNQPQHF
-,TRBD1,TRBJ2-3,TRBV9,TGTGCCAGCAGCGTGGGACAGTTCACAGATACGCAGTATTTT,CASSVGQFTDTQYF
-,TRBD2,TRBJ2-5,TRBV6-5,TGTGCCAGCAGTTACTACCTAGCGGGAGTAGGAGAGACCCAGTACTTC,CASSYYLAGVGETQYF
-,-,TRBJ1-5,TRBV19,TGTGCCAGTGGAGAGGTCCAGCAGCCCCAGCATTTT,CASGEVQQPQHF
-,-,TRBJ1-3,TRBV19,TGTGCCAGTAGTATAGATGTGGAGATCGCCACCATATATTTT,CASSIDVEIATIYF
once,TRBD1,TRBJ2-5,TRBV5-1,TGCGCCAGCAGGACCGGGACAGTCCCCTGGGAGACCCAGTACTTC,CASRTGTVPWETQYF
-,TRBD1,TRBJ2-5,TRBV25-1,TGTGCCAGCAGTGAGCCCACCGGGACAGGGGGTCAAGAGACCCAGTACTTC,CASSEPTGTGGQETQYF
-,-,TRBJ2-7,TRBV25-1,TGTGCCAGCAGTGGGGGGCCCACAGGGTCTCCCTACGAGCAGTACTTC,CASSGGPTGSPYEQYF
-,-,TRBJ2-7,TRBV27,TGTGCCAGCAGTTTAGTCTCGTTGAGCGAGCAGTACTTC,CASSLVSLSEQYF
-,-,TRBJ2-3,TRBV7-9,TGTGCCAGCAGCTTGGACAGAGCCACAGATACGCAGTATTTT,CASSLDRATDTQYF
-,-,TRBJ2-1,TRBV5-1,TGCGCCAGCAGCTACGCAGGGAATGAGCAGTTCTTC,CASSYAGNEQFF